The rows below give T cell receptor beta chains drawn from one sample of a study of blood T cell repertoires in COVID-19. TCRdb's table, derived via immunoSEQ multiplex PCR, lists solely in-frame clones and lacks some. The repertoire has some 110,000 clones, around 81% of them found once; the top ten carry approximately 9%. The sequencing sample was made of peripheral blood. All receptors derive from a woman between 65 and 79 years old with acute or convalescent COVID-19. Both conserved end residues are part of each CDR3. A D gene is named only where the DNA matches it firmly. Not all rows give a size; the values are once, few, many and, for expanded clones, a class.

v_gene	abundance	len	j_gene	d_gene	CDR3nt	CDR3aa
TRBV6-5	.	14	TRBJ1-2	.	TGTGCCAGCAGTTACTCCTCAAGGGGCTATGGCTACACCTTC	CASSYSSRGYGYTF
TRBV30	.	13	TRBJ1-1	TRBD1	TGTGCCTGGAGCCACAGGGGGAACACTGAAGCTTTCTTT	CAWSHRGNTEAFF
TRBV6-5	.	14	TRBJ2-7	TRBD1	TGTGCCAGCAGCTCGGACAGGATGGGTTACGAGCAGTACTTC	CASSSDRMGYEQYF
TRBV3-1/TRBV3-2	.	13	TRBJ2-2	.	TGTGCCAGCAGCCAAAGAGCGACCGGGGAGCTGTTTTTT	CASSQRATGELFF
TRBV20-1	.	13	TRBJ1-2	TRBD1	TGCAGTGCTAGTGGGGGGCAGGGGGGTGGCTACACCTTC	CSASGGQGGGYTF
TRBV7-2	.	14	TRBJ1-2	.	TGTGCCAGCAGCTTAGAGCGGCAGGTCTATGGCTACACCTTC	CASSLERQVYGYTF
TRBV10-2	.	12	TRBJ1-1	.	TGCGCCAGCAGTGGTTATGTCACTGAAGCTTTCTTT	CASSGYVTEAFF
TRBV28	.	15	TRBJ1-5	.	TGTGCCAGCAGTTTGAGCCAGGGACACAATCAGCCCCAGCATTTT	CASSLSQGHNQPQHF
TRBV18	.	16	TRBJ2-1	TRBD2	TGTGCCAGCTCACCACCTGCTAGCGGGAGGGGAAATGAGCAGTTCTTC	CASSPPASGRGNEQFF
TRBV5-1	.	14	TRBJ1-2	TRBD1	TGCGCCAGCCGCCCGAGACAGGGTGACTATGGCTACACCTTC	CASRPRQGDYGYTF
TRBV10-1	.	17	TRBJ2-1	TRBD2	TGCGCCAGCAGTTCCTCCTCCCCTAGCGGGGGGTACAATGAGCAGTTCTTC	CASSSSSPSGGYNEQFF
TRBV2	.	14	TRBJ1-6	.	TGTGCCAGCAGGTCGGGGTTCGCGAGTTCACCCCTCCACTTT	CASRSGFASSPLHF
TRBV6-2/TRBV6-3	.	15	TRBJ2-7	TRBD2	TGTGCCAGCAGCCCTGGACTAGCGGTCTCCTACGAGCAGTACTTC	CASSPGLAVSYEQYF
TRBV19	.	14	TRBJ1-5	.	TGTGCCAGTAGTACCCGACAGTTCTCCCAGCCCCAGCATTTT	CASSTRQFSQPQHF
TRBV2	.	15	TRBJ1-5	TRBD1	TGTGCCAGCAGTCCCCCCGGGACAGGGGTTCGGCCCCAGCATTTT	CASSPPGTGVRPQHF
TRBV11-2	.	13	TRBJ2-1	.	TGTGCCAGCAGCTTAGAAGTTAGCAATGAGCAGTTCTTC	CASSLEVSNEQFF
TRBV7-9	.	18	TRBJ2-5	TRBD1	TGTGCCAGCAGCTTAGGGTGGGGACAGGGGCACTACCAAGAGACCCAGTACTTC	CASSLGWGQGHYQETQYF
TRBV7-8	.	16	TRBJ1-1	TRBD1	TGTGCCAGCAGCTTAGCGGGACAGGGCCCGAACACTGAAGCTTTCTTT	CASSLAGQGPNTEAFF
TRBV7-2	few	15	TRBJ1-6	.	TGTGCCAGCAGCATTACTCGGGAGCATTATTCACCCCTCCACTTT	CASSITREHYSPLHF
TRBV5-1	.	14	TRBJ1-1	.	TGCGCCAGCAGCTTAGGCAGGGTGAACACTGAAGCTTTCTTT	CASSLGRVNTEAFF
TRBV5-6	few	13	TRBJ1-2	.	TGTGCCAGCAGCGCGATTGATACCTATGGCTACACCTTC	CASSAIDTYGYTF
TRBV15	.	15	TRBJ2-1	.	TGTGCCACCAGCAGTTCCCTAGGTTCCGGTATTGAGCAGTTCTTC	CATSSSLGSGIEQFF
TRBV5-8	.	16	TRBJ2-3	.	TGTGCCAGCAGCTTGGCCTTTAGCACTCAAACAGATACGCAGTATTTT	CASSLAFSTQTDTQYF
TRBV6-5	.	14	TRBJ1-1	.	TGTGCCAGCAGTTACCAGGACAGCGAGAATGAAGCTTTCTTT	CASSYQDSENEAFF
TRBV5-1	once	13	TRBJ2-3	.	TGCGCCAGCAGCAGTGGGCGCACAGATACGCAGTATTTT	CASSSGRTDTQYF
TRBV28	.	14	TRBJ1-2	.	TGTGCCAGCAGTTCTCCCCCAGGGTTCGATGGCTACACCTTC	CASSSPPGFDGYTF
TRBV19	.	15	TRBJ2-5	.	TGTGCCAGTAGTACCTCCCCGGCGGCGAAGGAGACCCAGTACTTC	CASSTSPAAKETQYF
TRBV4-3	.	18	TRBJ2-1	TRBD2	TGCGCCAGCAGCCAAGAGCCCAGCGGGGGGATTATGGGAAATGAGCAGTTCTTC	CASSQEPSGGIMGNEQFF
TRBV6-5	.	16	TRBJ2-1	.	TGTGCCAGCAGTTCCCCCCGAGGTAGGCCCTACAATGAGCAGTTCTTC	CASSSPRGRPYNEQFF
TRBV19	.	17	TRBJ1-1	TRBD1	TGTGCCAGTAGTCCCTACCGGGACAGGGGGTTTTACACTGAAGCTTTCTTT	CASSPYRDRGFYTEAFF
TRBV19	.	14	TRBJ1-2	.	TGTGCCAGTAGTTCCGACAGGACTTTCTATGGCTACACCTTC	CASSSDRTFYGYTF
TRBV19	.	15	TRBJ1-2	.	TGTGCCAGTAGTATAGGCCTGGCAAATCACAATGGCTACACCTTC	CASSIGLANHNGYTF
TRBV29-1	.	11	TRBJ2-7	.	TGCAGCGTTGAGGGGACAAACGAGCAGTACTTC	CSVEGTNEQYF
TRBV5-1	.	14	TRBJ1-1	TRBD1	TGCGCCAGCAGCTTCAAGGGGGCAGACACTGAAGCTTTCTTT	CASSFKGADTEAFF
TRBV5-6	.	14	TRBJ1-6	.	TGTGCCAGCAAACTAAGCTCCTATAATTCACCCCTCCACTTT	CASKLSSYNSPLHF
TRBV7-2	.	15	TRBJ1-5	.	TGTGCCAGCAGCTCCGACAGGAGTAGCAATCAGCCCCAGCATTTT	CASSSDRSSNQPQHF
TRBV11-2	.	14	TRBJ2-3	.	TGTGCCAGCAGCTTAGGCGTTAGCACAGATACGCAGTATTTT	CASSLGVSTDTQYF
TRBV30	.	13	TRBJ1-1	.	TGTGCCTGGAGTGTACGGGGTATCACTGAAGCTTTCTTT	CAWSVRGITEAFF
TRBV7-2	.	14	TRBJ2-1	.	TGTGCCAGCAGCTCGTCCCGGGATCCGGCACGCGGGTTCTTC	CASSSSRDPARGFF
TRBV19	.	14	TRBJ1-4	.	TGTGCCAGTATGCCCGTGGTTGCCGGTGAAAAACTGTTTTTT	CASMPVVAGEKLFF
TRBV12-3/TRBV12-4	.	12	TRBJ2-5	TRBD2	TGTGCCACCACTAGCGGGGAGGAGACCCAGTACTTC	CATTSGEETQYF
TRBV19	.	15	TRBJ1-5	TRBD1	TGTGCCAGTAGTCTCCGGGACAGGGCTGATCAGCCCCAGCATTTT	CASSLRDRADQPQHF